This record looks at one T cell receptor (beta chain) sequence and its context. These data come from a study of blood T cell repertoires in COVID-19. Turning to the study itself: Sample material is recorded as cDNA or gDNA derived from T cells, B-cell-depleted T cells, or PBMCs.

CDR3 length equals 13 residues. Germline loops: CDR1 WSHSY, CDR2 SAAADI. V lost 8 bases and J lost 7, with 12 bases in between. Sequencing used immunoSEQ multiplex PCR; TCRdb keeps in-frame clones, though not all of them. The repertoire holds 250,000 to 350,000 clones, with 70% to 90% as singletons. The receptor comes from a man younger than 30 with active or convalescent COVID-19. Material for sequencing was peripheral blood. This rearrangement joins TRBV10-2 to TRBJ1-6, with D possibly TRBD1 on 5 matching bases. Here the CDR3 reads CASGGTINSPLHF. CDR3 coding DNA: TGCGCCAGCGGAGGGACTATCAATTCACCCCTCCACTTT.